Listed here are 20 T cell receptor beta chains from one sample, sequenced in a study of OX40 agonist ivuxolimab in advanced cancers. Assay: immunoSEQ multiplex PCR; the TCRdb copy retains only in-frame clones and omits some. There are more than 55,000 clones in the sample; around 90% occur only once, and roughly 13% lies in the top ten. The input for sequencing was CD4+ or CD8+ T cells sorted from blood, taken in a trial of the OX40 agonist ivuxolimab. These receptor sequences come from an adult with an advanced solid tumor such as melanoma, head and neck, liver or kidney cancer.

In DNA form, the CDR3 reads TGTGCCAGCAGCTCCGGAAGGGACTACGAGCAGTACTTC. It translates to CASSSGRDYEQYF. V is TRBV5-6 and J is TRBJ2-7; D ambiguous. The germline V and J ends were trimmed by 3 bases and 3 bases, with 10 bases remaining between them. CDR3 length: 13 amino acids. The germline CDR1 and CDR2 sequences are SGHDT and YYEEEE.

The chain joins TRBV5-1 to TRBJ1-2; D ambiguous. Germline V gene sequence: CDR1 SGHRS, CDR2 YFSETQ. This CDR3 has 13 residues. Trimming left V 2 bases short and J 1 base short, with 6 bases between. The CDR3 DNA follows: TGCGCCAGCAGCTTTCAAAGTAACTATGGCTACACCTTC. Its protein product is CASSFQSNYGYTF.

The V and J genes are TRBV11-2 and TRBJ2-7, with a weak D call TRBD1 (5 bases). V was pared by 1 base and J by 1 base, with 8 bases between. This CDR3 comprises 14 residues. Germline-derived CDR1 and CDR2 are SGHAT and FQNNGV. The CDR3 loop reads CASSLGGQSYEQYF. The CDR3 region has the DNA TGTGCCAGCAGCTTAGGAGGACAATCCTACGAGCAGTACTTC.

The chain employs TRBV18 and TRBJ1-5, with TRBD1 identical over 8 bases. The CDR3 runs to 16 residues. The ends lost 1 base at V and 2 bases at J; junction bases unmatched: 4. From germline, CDR1 is KGHSH and CDR2 LQKENI. The CDR3: CASSPLDRAGNQPQHF. The CDR3 coding sequence is TGTGCCAGCTCACCACTGGACAGGGCCGGCAATCAGCCCCAGCATTTT.

The chain recombines TRBV28 with TRBJ1-4; 8 bases are a match to TRBD1. CDR1 and CDR2 from the germline V gene are MDHEN and SYDVKM. J gave up 4 bases and V 5 bases, and 6 bases lay outside the gene matches. The CDR3 has 15 residues. The CDR3 region has the DNA TGTGCCAGCAGTGCCTGGACAGGGATTAATGAAAAACTGTTTTTT. It codes for CASSAWTGINEKLFF.

This clone was seen just once. The chain combines TRBV7-8 with TRBJ2-3, with TRBD2 matching 7 bases. Germline V gene lookup returns CDR1 SGHVS and CDR2 FQNEAQ. Trimming at V came to 8 bases and at J to 3 bases, leaving 14 bases not matched to a gene. The CDR3 has 16 amino acids. The CDR3 reads CASRQTGEGGTDTQYF. The CDR3 DNA is TGTGCCAGCCGGCAGACGGGGGAGGGAGGGACAGATACGCAGTATTTT.

V is TRBV27 and J is TRBJ2-1; either TRBD1 or TRBD2 may fit D (6 bases each). The CDR3 is 15 residues long. Germline V lookup: CDR1 MNHEY, CDR2 SMNVEV (reference sequence). Trimming pared 7 bases from V and 7 bases from J, leaving 20 bases between. The CDR3 reads CASIRRGVQGNEQFF. For the CDR3, the DNA is TGTGCCAGCATCAGGAGGGGGGTCCAGGGTAATGAGCAGTTCTTC.

The chain recombines TRBV19 with TRBJ1-2; no definite D call. V was trimmed by 6 bases and J by 8 bases, leaving 16 bases between them. This CDR3 contains 13 residues. CDR1 and CDR2 (germline): LNHDA, SQIVND (reference sequence). The CDR3 loop is CASRADLTRGYTF. CDR3 DNA: TGTGCCAGTAGGGCTGATCTGACAAGGGGCTACACCTTC.

The chain recombines TRBV28 with TRBJ2-7, with D uncertain. Germline loops: CDR1 MDHEN, CDR2 SYDVKM. The CDR3 totals 13 residues. V was pared by 7 bases and J by 3 bases, with 13 bases between. In DNA form, the CDR3 reads TGTGCCAGCACCCGATTTACGGGCTACGAGCAGTACTTC. Protein sequence: CASTRFTGYEQYF.

The J gene is TRBJ2-2, the V gene TRBV6-1; TRBD1 aligns across 9 bases. The V gene end was trimmed by 8 bases and the J gene end by 5 bases; junction bases not matched to a gene: 6. The germline V gene encodes CDR1 MNHNS and CDR2 SASEGT. The CDR3 is 14 amino acids. The CDR3 DNA follows: TGTGCCAGCCGGGACAGGGAATATACCGGGGAGCTGTTTTTT. This encodes CASRDREYTGELFF.

This chain links TRBV19 with TRBJ2-2, with D maybe TRBD2 (6 bases). V lost 9 bases and J 0 bases, leaving 11 bases between the germline ends. The germline V gene has CDR1 LNHDA and CDR2 SQIVND (reference sequence). This CDR3 comprises 14 residues. Here the CDR3 DNA reads TGTGCCAGCACTAGCCCTCCGAACACCGGGGAGCTGTTTTTT. Protein: CASTSPPNTGELFF.

The chain carries TRBV7-3 and TRBJ2-3, with 7 nucleotides matching TRBD1. The CDR3 sequence is 13 residues long. Germline V CDR1 and CDR2: SGHTA, FQGTGA. Trimming cost V 2 bases and J 5 bases; bases outside gene matches: 1. The CDR3 reads CASSLDREDTQYF. The CDR3, as DNA: TGTGCCAGCAGCTTAGACAGGGAAGATACGCAGTATTTT.

This chain uses TRBV14 with TRBJ2-1; possibly TRBD1 for D (6 bases). Germline V CDR1 and CDR2: SGHDN, FVKESK. The CDR3 has 16 residues. V lost 1 base and J lost 8, with 18 bases in between. DNA for the CDR3: TGTGCCAGCAGCCAAGTAGGGACATTAGGTATACATGAGCAGTTCTTC. It codes for CASSQVGTLGIHEQFF. Supplemented by reference TRBV14 and TRBJ2-1, the full variable domain reads EAGVTQFPSHSVIEKGQTVTLRCDPISGHDNLYWYRRVMGKEIKFLLHFVKESKQDESGMPNNRFLAERTGGTYSTLKVQPAELEDSGVYFCASSQVGTLGIHEQFFGPGTRLTVL.

The chain employs TRBV4-1 and TRBJ2-5, with D perhaps being TRBD1 or TRBD2 (6 bases each). CDR1 and CDR2 from the germline V gene are MGHRA and YSYEKL. Trimming removed 2 bases from V and 5 bases from J, with 15 bases in between. The CDR3 is made up of 15 amino acids. The CDR3 region has the DNA TGCGCCAGCAGCCAATCCCCCACAGGGAGGGAGACCCAGTACTTC. Amino acid sequence: CASSQSPTGRETQYF.

The chain joins TRBV4-2 to TRBJ2-1; 8 positions agree with TRBD2. J was trimmed by 2 bases and V by 3 bases; bases with no gene match: 6. Per the germline V gene, CDR1 is LGHNA and CDR2 is YNFKEQ. The CDR3 consists of 16 residues. This chain's CDR3 is CASSHTGTRTYNEQFF. CDR3 bases: TGTGCCAGCAGCCACACCGGGACTAGGACCTACAATGAGCAGTTCTTC.

The chain carries TRBV20-1 and TRBJ1-2; D ambiguous. The germline gives CDR1 DFQATT, CDR2 SNEGSKA (reference sequence). The CDR3 extends over 11 amino acids. The V end lost 3 bases, the J end lost 7 bases, and 9 bases lay between the germline ends. CDR3 sequence: CSASPGPGYTF. CDR3 coding DNA: TGCAGTGCTAGTCCCGGGCCTGGCTACACCTTC.

V gene TRBV11-3 combines with J gene TRBJ2-1; 8 bases fit TRBD2. CDR3 length equals 15 residues. The junction had 5 bases not matched to a gene; V was cut back by 4 bases and J by 3 bases. Germline loops: CDR1 SGHNT, CDR2 YENEEA. CDR3 loop: CASSSEAGDYNEQFF. CDR3 DNA: TGTGCCAGCAGCTCGGAAGCGGGAGACTACAATGAGCAGTTCTTC.

This chain joins TRBV20-1 and TRBJ2-5; D remains unclear. CDR1 is DFQATT and CDR2 is SNEGSKA in the germline V gene (reference sequence). The CDR3 contains 11 residues. V lost 8 bases and J 3 bases, leaving 10 bases between the germline ends. CDR3 sequence reads: CSRRKEETQYF. The CDR3, as DNA: TGCAGTCGTCGGAAAGAAGAGACCCAGTACTTC.

V gene TRBV7-8 combines with J gene TRBJ1-2; TRBD1 aligns across 7 bases. Trimming at V came to 5 bases and at J to 1 base, leaving 7 bases not matched to a gene. Germline V gene lookup returns CDR1 SGHVS and CDR2 FQNEAQ. This CDR3 has 15 amino acids. The CDR3 spells CASSPRQGDNYGYTF. CDR3 nucleotide sequence: TGTGCCAGCAGCCCAAGACAGGGAGATAACTATGGCTACACCTTC.

This sequence joins TRBV29-1 and TRBJ1-4, with 7 bases fitting TRBD1. V lost 5 bases to trimming and J lost 5 bases; unmatched junction nucleotides: 8. This CDR3 contains 14 residues. The germline gives CDR1 SQVTM, CDR2 ANQGSEA. CDR3 loop: CSVMGDSLNEKLFF. The CDR3 nucleotides read TGCAGCGTTATGGGGGACAGCCTGAATGAAAAACTGTTTTTT.